The 10 T cell receptor beta chains below come from one sample, sequenced in a study of PD-L1 blockade in urothelial cancer. The assay was immunoSEQ multiplex PCR, and TCRdb's table has in-frame clones only and misses some. The table records more than 30,000 clones, about 86% of them present only once. The sample in question was PBMCs, obtained around atezolizumab (anti-PD-L1) treatment. These receptors were collected from a man aged 60 to 75 with urothelial cancer.

The CDR3 nucleotides are TGCGCCAGCAGCCGAGCTAGCGGGCAAAACACAGATACGCAGTATTTT. Protein: CASSRASGQNTDTQYF. The V and J genes are TRBV4-3 and TRBJ2-3, with 8 positions matching TRBD2. V gave up 4 bases and J gave up 2 bases; unmatched junction bases: 8. This CDR3 spans 16 amino acids. Germline V gene sequence: CDR1 LGHNA, CDR2 YSLEER.

This clone showed up just a few times. The gene calls are TRBV6-5 and TRBJ2-7; D possibly corresponds to TRBD2 (6 bases). CDR1 is MNHEY and CDR2 is SVGAGI in the germline V gene. The CDR3 is 12 residues long. The V end was cut by 5 bases, the J end by 9 bases, with 14 bases between. CDR3 DNA sequence: TGTGCCAGCAGTCAAAAATGGGACTCGCAGTACTTC. It encodes CASSQKWDSQYF.

The chain employs TRBV27 and TRBJ1-2; D is unresolved. Germline V gives CDR1 MNHEY, CDR2 SMNVEV (reference sequence). This CDR3 has 16 residues. Trimming cost V 6 bases and J 4 bases, with 21 bases left between them. The CDR3 here is CASRTILDGVGYGYTF. The DNA for the CDR3 is TGTGCCAGCAGGACTATTTTGGATGGGGTAGGCTATGGCTACACCTTC.

The chain combines TRBV6-5 with TRBJ1-5; 8 bases match TRBD1. The CDR3 loop spans 15 amino acids. From germline, CDR1 is MNHEY and CDR2 SVGAGI. After removal of 5 bases from V and 7 bases from J, the junction contained 10 bases not matched to a gene. The CDR3 DNA is TGTGCCAGCAGTCCCTCAGGGGGCGCAGGGCAGCCCCAGCATTTT. Translated, it gives CASSPSGGAGQPQHF.

The genes are TRBV2 and TRBJ1-5; 7 bases fit TRBD1. V was pared by 9 bases and J by 0 bases, with 2 bases of the junction left unmatched. Germline CDR1 and CDR2: SNHLY and FYNNEI. The CDR3 extends over 13 amino acids. The CDR3 here is CASGTDSNQPQHF. DNA for the CDR3: TGTGCCAGTGGGACAGATAGCAATCAGCCCCAGCATTTT.

This clone was seen only once. The chain carries TRBV11-2 and TRBJ1-1; D is unresolved. The germline V gene encodes CDR1 SGHAT and CDR2 FQNNGV. The CDR3 is 13 residues long. V lost 0 bases and J 6 bases, leaving 8 bases between the germline ends. CDR3 region: CASSLEPGSEAFF. The CDR3 nucleotides are TGTGCCAGCAGCTTAGAACCAGGATCTGAAGCTTTCTTT.

V is TRBV9 and J is TRBJ2-3; TRBD2 matches 7 bases. Germline V lookup: CDR1 SGDLS, CDR2 YYNGEE. This CDR3 has 15 residues. The ends lost 3 bases at V and 2 bases at J; junction bases unmatched: 6. CDR3 sequence: CASSDSGVLTDTQYF. The CDR3 nucleotides are TGTGCCAGCAGCGACAGCGGGGTCCTCACAGATACGCAGTATTTT.

This rearrangement joins TRBV7-9 to TRBJ1-4, with D uncertain. The CDR3 loop spans 15 amino acids. V lost 0 bases, J lost 8 bases, and 13 bases lay in between. The germline gives CDR1 SEHNR, CDR2 FQNEAQ (reference sequence). CDR3: CASSLATEGNEKLFF. CDR3 DNA sequence: TGTGCCAGCAGCTTAGCCACCGAGGGTAACGAAAAACTGTTTTTT.

The chain is built from TRBV5-4 and TRBJ2-1, with 9 bases aligning to TRBD2. In germline, CDR1 is SGHNT, CDR2 YYREEE (reference sequence). This CDR3 spans 15 amino acids. J lost 9 bases, V lost 0 bases, and 7 bases had no gene match. The CDR3: CASSLDGGGAVEQFF. Written as DNA, the CDR3 is TGTGCCAGCAGCTTGGATGGCGGGGGGGCAGTTGAGCAGTTCTTC. Full variable domain (remainder filled in from reference TRBV5-4 and TRBJ2-1): ETGVTQSPTHLIKTRGQQVTLRCSSQSGHNTVSWYQQALGQGPQFIFQYYREEENGRGNFPPRFSGLQFPNYSSELNVNALELDDSALYLCASSLDGGGAVEQFFGPGTRLTVL.

The chain is built from TRBV4-1 and TRBJ2-3; TRBD2 might be the D (5 bases). The CDR3 is 13 amino acids. The germline V and J ends were trimmed by 0 bases and 11 bases, with 12 bases remaining between them. CDR1 MGHRA and CDR2 YSYEKL come from the germline V gene. This chain's CDR3 is CASSQDGVARQYF. In nucleotides, the CDR3 is TGCGCCAGCAGCCAAGATGGCGTAGCGCGGCAGTATTTT.